The 17 T cell receptor beta chains below all came from one sample that was sequenced in a study of human T cells and chemical hapten exposure. TCRdb passed the RACE reads through MiXCR, listing each CDR3 protein once. This sample has 300,000 to 400,000 distinct CDR3 sequences, with roughly 5.3% found just once. Time point described: pre-sensitization, week 0. Stated treatment: therapeutic diphenylcyclopropenone sensitization with weekly scalp DPC. The sample here was whole blood, taken in connection with sensitization to the hapten diphenylcyclopropenone (DPC). All receptors come from a woman aged 45-59 years with alopecia areata. Some clones in this sample may be carry-over from other donors' samples.

The sample holds many counts of this clonotype. CDR3 region: CASSNIGTAYNSPLHF. CDR3 nucleotides: TGTGCCAGCAGCAATATCGGGACAGCCTATAATTCACCCCTCCACTTT. This rearrangement joins TRBV9 to TRBJ1-6; 7 bases match TRBD1. After removal of 4 bases from V and 2 bases from J, the junction contained 6 bases not matched to a gene. The germline gives CDR1 SGDLS, CDR2 YYNGEE. The CDR3 covers 16 residues.

This clonotype has more than one count but fewer than ten. The chain uses TRBV12-3 or TRBV12-4 and TRBJ1-2; unclear D gene. Trimming took off 3 bases at V and 4 bases at J, with 9 bases between the two ends. The CDR3 runs 13 residues. DNA for the CDR3: TGTGCCAGCAGTTTGGGAACCCTCTATGGCTACACCTTC. Its translation: CASSLGTLYGYTF.

The V call is TRBV6-5, the J call TRBJ2-7, with TRBD2 as a possible D gene (5 bases). The germline V and J ends were trimmed by 2 bases and 7 bases, with 9 bases remaining between them. The germline gives CDR1 MNHEY, CDR2 SVGAGI. The CDR3 contains 12 residues. CDR3 nucleotides: TGTGCCAGCAGTTACACGGGGTTGGAGCAGTACTTC. Protein: CASSYTGLEQYF.

This clonotype has a count of ten or more. This sequence joins TRBV7-2 and TRBJ2-6; the match to TRBD2 covers 12 bases. This CDR3 region has 18 residues. V lost 5 bases to trimming and J lost 1 base; unmatched junction nucleotides: 6. In germline, CDR1 is SGHTA, CDR2 FQGNSA. The CDR3 spells CASSHRTSGDSGANVLTF. CDR3 sequence (DNA): TGTGCCAGCAGCCACCGGACTAGCGGGGATTCTGGGGCCAACGTCCTGACTTTC.

This clonotype has at least ten counts. The chain combines TRBV4-2 with TRBJ2-7; perhaps TRBD2 as D (5 bases). Trimming stripped 0 bases from V and 2 bases from J, with 14 bases between. Per germline, CDR1 LGHNA and CDR2 YNFKEQ. The CDR3 covers 16 residues. The CDR3 is CASSQDRGGFTYEQYF. The CDR3 DNA follows: TGTGCCAGCAGCCAAGATCGTGGCGGGTTTACCTACGAGCAGTACTTC.

This clonotype was picked up many times. The chain combines TRBV10-3 with TRBJ1-1, with no clear D. There are 12 residues in the CDR3. Trimming removed 8 bases at V and 1 base at J, with 8 bases between. Germline lookup yields CDR1 ENHRY and CDR2 SYGVKD. The CDR3 loop is CAIARQNTEAFF. CDR3 DNA: TGTGCCATCGCGAGGCAGAACACTGAAGCTTTCTTT.

This clonotype appeared a few times. The V call is TRBV14, the J call TRBJ2-3; 9 bases agree with TRBD1. This CDR3 spans 16 amino acids. Germline V gene data show CDR1 as SGHDN and CDR2 as FVKESK. J was trimmed by 4 bases and V by 2 bases; bases with no gene match: 7. Written as DNA, the CDR3 is TGTGCCAGCAGCCAACGACCGGGACAGGGCTCAGATACGCAGTATTTT. This codes for CASSQRPGQGSDTQYF.

This clonotype showed up many times. V and J are TRBV5-1 and TRBJ1-2; 7 bases are a match to TRBD1. The germline gives CDR1 SGHRS, CDR2 YFSETQ. V was pared by 5 bases and J by 6 bases, with 7 bases of the junction left unmatched. This CDR3 spans 13 amino acids. CDR3 loop: CASSRGGGDGYTF. The CDR3 DNA is TGCGCCAGCAGTCGGGGAGGGGGCGATGGCTACACCTTC.

This clonotype has a count of ten or more. This chain joins TRBV10-3 and TRBJ2-5; D remains ambiguous. The V end lost 10 bases, the J end lost 1 base, and 7 bases lay between the germline ends. CDR1 and CDR2 (germline): ENHRY, SYGVKD. CDR3 size: 11 residues. The chain's CDR3 is CATGPQETQYF. The CDR3 bases are TGTGCCACCGGACCCCAAGAGACCCAGTACTTC.

The sample holds a few counts of this clonotype. The chain links TRBV28 to TRBJ2-7; 8 bases map to TRBD1. CDR1 and CDR2 from the germline V gene are MDHEN and SYDVKM. Trimming removed 2 bases from V and 4 bases from J; junction bases left unmatched: 7. The CDR3 contains 15 residues. The CDR3 DNA follows: TGTGCCAGCAGTTTACCGACAGGGGACTGGTACGAGCAGTACTTC. It specifies CASSLPTGDWYEQYF. Variable domain in full (rest from reference TRBV28 and TRBJ2-7): DVKVTQSSRYLVKRTGEKVFLECVQDMDHENMFWYRQDPGLGLRLIYFSYDVKMKEKGDIPEGYSVSREKKERFSLILESASTNQTSMYLCASSLPTGDWYEQYFGPGTRLTVT.

The table lists this clonotype with many counts. The J gene is TRBJ1-1, the V gene TRBV24-1, with TRBD1 as a possible D gene (5 bases). Germline CDR1 KGHDR, CDR2 SFDVKD. The CDR3 consists of 13 residues. Trimming took 5 bases from V and 3 from J, leaving 9 bases between them. CDR3 DNA sequence: TGTGCCACCAGTGCCGGAGGGGACACTGAAGCTTTCTTT. Amino acid sequence: CATSAGGDTEAFF.

This clonotype was recorded many times. J is TRBJ2-1 and V is TRBV20-1; 11 bases are shared with TRBD1. The CDR3 consists of 15 residues. With V trimmed by 6 bases and J by 7 bases, 11 bases remained unmatched. Germline V gene data show CDR1 as DFQATT and CDR2 as SNEGSKA (reference sequence). The CDR3 here is CSALTGTGGKNEQFF. In DNA, the CDR3 is TGCAGTGCCCTAACCGGGACAGGGGGAAAAAATGAGCAGTTCTTC.

This clonotype appeared many times. V usage is TRBV3-1 and J usage is TRBJ2-4; TRBD2 agrees at 7 bases. Germline loops: CDR1 LGHDT, CDR2 YNNKEL (reference sequence). The J segment lost 9 bases and the V segment lost 1 base, leaving 9 bases of the junction unmatched. This CDR3 has 15 amino acids. The CDR3 coding sequence is TGTGCCAGCAGCCAAGGAGCGGGGCCGAGCGGCATTCAGTACTTC. It codes for CASSQGAGPSGIQYF.

About this clonotype itself: A much larger clone lies one base from this, so it may be a read error. The chain is built from TRBV12-3 or TRBV12-4 and TRBJ1-2, with D unresolved. The germline V and J ends were trimmed by 5 bases and 3 bases, with 10 bases remaining between them. CDR3 length equals 13 residues. The DNA for the CDR3 is TGTGCCAGCAGTACGGACGGCTACTATGGCTACACCTTC. Its protein is CASSTDGYYGYTF.

This clonotype was seen repeatedly, ten times or more. This sequence joins TRBV13 and TRBJ1-5, with D perhaps matching TRBD1 (5 bases). Germline-derived CDR1 and CDR2 are PRHDT and FYEKMQ (reference sequence). CDR3 size: 13 residues. V was pared by 5 bases and J by 1 base, with 6 bases between. Here the CDR3 reads CASSGGSNQPQHF. The CDR3 DNA follows: TGTGCCAGCAGCGGGGGGAGCAATCAGCCCCAGCATTTT.

The sample holds a few counts of this clonotype. The gene calls are TRBV12-3 or TRBV12-4 and TRBJ1-3; D is undetermined. The CDR3 is 16 amino acids. Trimming took 5 bases from V and 1 from J, leaving 15 bases between them. CDR3 DNA: TGTGCCAGCAGTGCACCCACTAGGAAGTCTGGAAACACCATATATTTT. This encodes CASSAPTRKSGNTIYF.

This clonotype occurred many times. V is TRBV3-1 and J is TRBJ1-1; tentatively, D is TRBD1 (5 bases). V gave up 1 base and J gave up 4 bases, with 10 bases separating them. The germline gives CDR1 LGHDT, CDR2 YNNKEL (reference sequence). This CDR3 spans 14 amino acids. The CDR3 DNA reads TGTGCCAGCAGCCAAGCGCAAGGGACCACTGAAGCTTTCTTT. It is translated as CASSQAQGTTEAFF.